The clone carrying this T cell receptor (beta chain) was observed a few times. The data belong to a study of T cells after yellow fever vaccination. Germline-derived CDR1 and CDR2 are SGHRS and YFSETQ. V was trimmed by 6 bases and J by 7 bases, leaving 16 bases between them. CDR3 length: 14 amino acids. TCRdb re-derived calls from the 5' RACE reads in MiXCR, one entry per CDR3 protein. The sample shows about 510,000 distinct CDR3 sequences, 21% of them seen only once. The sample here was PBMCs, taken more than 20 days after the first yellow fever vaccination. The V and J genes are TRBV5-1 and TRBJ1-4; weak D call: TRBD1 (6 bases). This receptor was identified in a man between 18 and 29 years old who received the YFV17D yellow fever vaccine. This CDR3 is CASTSDREGEKLFF. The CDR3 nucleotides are TGCGCCAGCACCTCGGACAGAGAGGGTGAAAAACTGTTTTTT. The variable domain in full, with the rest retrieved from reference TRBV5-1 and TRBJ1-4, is KAGVTQTPRYLIKTRGQQVTLSCSPISGHRSVSWYQQTPGQGLQFLFEYFSETQRNKGNFPGRFSGRQFSNSRSEMNVSTLELGDSALYLCASTSDREGEKLFFGSGTQLSVL.